The source of this T cell receptor (beta chain) is a study of brain T cells in children with intractable seizures. Study observations and caveats: Clones missing pre-surgery may reflect undersampling of that blood sample.

With 5 bases removed from V and 5 bases from J, the gap between germline ends came to 16 bases. Germline V lookup: CDR1 MGHRA, CDR2 YSYEKL. The CDR3 loop spans 15 amino acids. Time point noted: blood from clinic visit 5 months post-surgery; TSC patient then seizure free. Using immunoSEQ multiplex PCR, the repertoire was profiled, and TCRdb retains in-frame clones only, with some absent. The sample holds about 340,000 clones; roughly 93% are singletons and the top ten take 5.7%. This clone was recorded a few times. Its antigen is as yet unknown. The clonotype was recovered from a boy younger than two with tuberous sclerosis and intractable seizures. This chain joins TRBV4-1 and TRBJ1-5, with D unresolved. The sample here was peripheral blood, taken more than 4 months after surgery. CDR3: CASSYGRGDDQPQHF. CDR3 bases: TGCGCCAGCAGCTACGGCCGAGGTGACGATCAGCCCCAGCATTTT.